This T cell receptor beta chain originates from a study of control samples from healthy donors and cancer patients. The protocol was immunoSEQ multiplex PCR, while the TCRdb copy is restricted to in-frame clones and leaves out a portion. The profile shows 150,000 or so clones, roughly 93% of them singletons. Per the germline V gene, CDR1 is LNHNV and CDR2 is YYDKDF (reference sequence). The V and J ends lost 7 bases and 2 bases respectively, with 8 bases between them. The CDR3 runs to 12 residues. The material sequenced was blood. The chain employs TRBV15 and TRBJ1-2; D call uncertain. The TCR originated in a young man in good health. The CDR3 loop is CATMGVNYGYTF. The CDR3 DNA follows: TGTGCCACCATGGGAGTCAACTATGGCTACACCTTC.